Reported below is one TCR beta chain. The CDR3 is made up of 16 amino acids. With 6 bases removed from V and 0 bases from J, the gap between germline ends came to 12 bases. The germline V gene has CDR1 MGHDK and CDR2 SYGVNS. Measured with immunoSEQ multiplex PCR; TCRdb has only the in-frame clones, and not every one. This table holds roughly 250,000 clones, about 85% found once. This sample was included in a study of blood T cell repertoires in COVID-19. This chain links TRBV25-1 with TRBJ2-6; D perhaps matches TRBD2 (6 bases). The source is a man between 60 and 75 years old who had recovered from COVID-19. The specimen sequenced was peripheral blood. CDR3 region: CASSRDWGSGANVLTF. CDR3 sequence (DNA): TGTGCCAGCAGCCGGGACTGGGGCTCTGGGGCCAACGTCCTGACTTTC.